These T cell receptor beta chains were read from a single sample in a study of CD8 T cells in ankylosing spondylitis. MiXCR was run by TCRdb on the 5' RACE reads, yielding one entry per CDR3 protein. This table holds around 770,000 distinct CDR3 sequences, 15% to 20% found once. The sequenced sample consisted of blood, either unsorted or a sorted T cell fraction (not recorded which). These receptors were taken from a male donor with ankylosing spondylitis. Each CDR3 is given with its conserved first and last residue. D genes are given only for firm matches. Part of the rows lack a size; the others show once, few, many or a class for expanded clones.

d_call	v_call	j_call	clone_size	cdr3_aa	cdr3_nt
NA	TRBV12-3/TRBV12-4	TRBJ2-1	NA	CASSPSHGGSDNEQFF	TGTGCCAGCAGCCCCAGCCACGGGGGTTCCGACAATGAGCAGTTCTTC
NA	TRBV12-3/TRBV12-4	TRBJ2-1	few	CASSLHPEQFF	TGTGCCAGCAGCCTACACCCTGAGCAGTTCTTC
NA	TRBV7-2	TRBJ1-5	few	CASSTDSSNQPQHF	TGTGCCAGCAGCACGGACAGTAGCAATCAGCCCCAGCATTTT
TRBD1	TRBV7-9	TRBJ2-1	few	CASSFAVGTGYNEQFF	TGTGCCAGCAGCTTTGCGGTGGGGACAGGGTACAATGAGCAGTTCTTC
TRBD2	TRBV20-1	TRBJ2-5	NA	CSARVSGRNQETQYF	TGCAGTGCTAGGGTTAGCGGGAGGAACCAAGAGACCCAGTACTTC
NA	TRBV4-1	TRBJ1-2	NA	CASSQTGAGYGYTF	TGCGCCAGCAGCCAGACGGGGGCAGGGTATGGCTACACCTTC
TRBD2	TRBV10-3	TRBJ2-7	NA	CAISKSGTSDSYEQYF	TGTGCCATCAGTAAATCCGGGACTAGCGACTCCTACGAGCAGTACTTC
NA	TRBV12-3/TRBV12-4	TRBJ2-2	few	CASTSREGQAVDGELFF	TGTGCCAGCACCTCGCGGGAAGGACAGGCCGTGGACGGGGAGCTGTTTTTT
NA	TRBV5-1	TRBJ2-1	many	CASSLARGLGLNEQFF	TGCGCCAGCAGCTTGGCCCGGGGCCTGGGGCTTAATGAGCAGTTCTTC
TRBD1	TRBV20-1	TRBJ2-2	few	CSANSPGQGLLTGELFF	TGCAGTGCTAACTCTCCGGGACAGGGATTGTTGACCGGGGAGCTGTTTTTT
NA	TRBV4-1	TRBJ2-7	NA	CASSQDRDLGYEQYF	TGCGCCAGCAGCCAAGACCGGGACCTAGGCTACGAGCAGTACTTC
TRBD2	TRBV12-3/TRBV12-4	TRBJ2-1	few	CASSFQAGAGEQFF	TGTGCCAGCAGTTTTCAAGCGGGAGCGGGTGAGCAGTTCTTC
NA	TRBV3-1	TRBJ1-5	NA	CASSQDTGGSNQPQHF	TGTGCCAGCAGCCAAGATACGGGGGGGAGCAATCAGCCCCAGCATTTT
TRBD2	TRBV6-2/TRBV6-3	TRBJ2-7	few	CASRPPGLAEQYF	TGTGCCAGCAGACCTCCGGGACTAGCGGAACAGTACTTC
NA	TRBV5-1	TRBJ1-2	NA	CASSLETPGHGPYFYGYTF	TGCGCCAGCAGCTTAGAAACCCCGGGACATGGGCCATATTTCTATGGCTACACCTTC
NA	TRBV18	TRBJ2-5	NA	CASSPVGQLSGETQYF	TGTGCCAGCTCACCAGTGGGGCAGTTGTCCGGAGAGACCCAGTACTTC
NA	TRBV6-4	TRBJ2-2	NA	CASSDSGTGELFF	TGTGCCAGCAGTGACTCAGGGACCGGGGAGCTGTTTTTT
TRBD1	TRBV7-9	TRBJ1-4	NA	CASSRDRAHEKLFF	TGTGCCAGCAGTCGCGACAGGGCACATGAAAAACTGTTTTTT
TRBD2	TRBV12-3/TRBV12-4	TRBJ2-3	NA	CASSFPGTSGGAADTQYF	TGTGCCAGCAGTTTCCCCGGGACTAGCGGGGGGGCGGCAGATACGCAGTATTTT
NA	TRBV18	TRBJ1-5	few	CASSPPSKGRFQPQHF	TGTGCCAGCTCACCACCGTCGAAGGGGAGGTTTCAGCCCCAGCATTTT
TRBD1	TRBV6-2/TRBV6-3	TRBJ2-1	NA	CASSYSLGQAISYNEQFF	TGTGCCAGCAGTTACTCGCTGGGACAGGCTATCTCCTACAATGAGCAGTTCTTC
NA	TRBV11-3	TRBJ2-3	NA	CASSPFRAGTDTQYF	TGTGCCAGCAGCCCTTTTCGAGCCGGCACAGATACGCAGTATTTT
NA	TRBV15	TRBJ2-1	NA	CATSRVDPGYNEQFF	TGTGCCACCAGCAGAGTTGACCCGGGCTACAATGAGCAGTTCTTC
NA	TRBV15	TRBJ2-7	NA	CATSRGISYEQYF	TGTGCCACCAGCAGAGGGATTTCCTACGAGCAGTACTTC
NA	TRBV10-3	TRBJ2-7	NA	CAISETYEQYF	TGTGCCATCAGTGAAACGTACGAGCAGTACTTC
NA	TRBV5-1	TRBJ1-1	NA	CASRSEGSTEAFF	TGCGCCAGCAGATCCGAAGGATCCACTGAAGCTTTCTTT
TRBD1	TRBV27	TRBJ2-3	few	CASSFEGAITDTQYF	TGTGCCAGCAGTTTTGAGGGGGCGATCACAGATACGCAGTATTTT
NA	TRBV11-2	TRBJ2-3	few	CASSLVGPPGRRSTDTQYF	TGTGCCAGCAGCTTAGTGGGCCCACCGGGACGACGAAGCACAGATACGCAGTATTTT
NA	TRBV6-1	TRBJ2-7	many	CASSLRDGTYEQYF	TGTGCCAGCAGCCTTAGGGACGGTACCTACGAGCAGTACTTC
NA	TRBV25-1	TRBJ1-6	few	CASSGTEQWALHF	TGTGCCAGTAGTGGGACTGAACAGTGGGCCCTCCACTTT
TRBD1	TRBV20-1	TRBJ1-2	NA	CSASSIGETGGGYGYTF	TGCAGTGCTAGCTCCATCGGGGAGACAGGGGGCGGCTATGGCTACACCTTC
NA	TRBV5-1	TRBJ1-1	NA	CASSFSGMNTEAFF	TGCGCCAGCAGCTTTTCCGGGATGAACACTGAAGCTTTCTTT
NA	TRBV7-8	TRBJ2-1	NA	CASSLGVGRSYNEQFF	TGTGCCAGCAGCTTAGGTGTAGGGCGGTCCTACAATGAGCAGTTCTTC
TRBD2	TRBV28	TRBJ2-1	many	CASSTRTSGGYNEQFF	TGTGCCAGCAGTACACGGACTAGCGGAGGCTACAATGAGCAGTTCTTC
NA	TRBV5-1	TRBJ2-1	NA	CASSFPKDEQFF	TGCGCCAGCAGCTTCCCTAAAGATGAGCAGTTCTTC
NA	TRBV12-3/TRBV12-4	TRBJ1-2	many	CASSGGGGYTF	TGTGCCAGCAGTGGGGGGGGTGGCTACACCTTC
TRBD1	TRBV30	TRBJ2-7	few	CAWSSGTVEQYF	TGTGCCTGGAGTTCCGGGACAGTTGAGCAGTACTTC
TRBD2	TRBV2	TRBJ2-7	NA	CASSDLAGAREQYF	TGTGCCAGCAGTGATCTAGCGGGGGCGAGGGAGCAGTACTTC
NA	TRBV4-1	TRBJ1-5	once	CASSQGTGYSNQPQHF	TGCGCCAGCAGCCAAGGCACAGGATATAGCAATCAGCCCCAGCATTTT
NA	TRBV12-3/TRBV12-4	TRBJ2-2	NA	CASSFTPTSNTGEPFF	TGTGCCAGCAGTTTCACCCCCACTTCGAACACCGGGGAGCCGTTTTTT
NA	TRBV9	TRBJ1-2	NA	CASSGEPYGYTF	TGTGCCAGCAGCGGGGAACCCTATGGCTACACCTTC
TRBD2	TRBV7-2	TRBJ2-1	many	CASSPLVSGGGVEQFF	TGTGCCAGCAGTCCCCTGGTGAGCGGGGGAGGTGTTGAGCAGTTCTTC